This T cell receptor beta chain was recorded in a study of OX40 agonist ivuxolimab in advanced cancers. About the research overall: Every 2 weeks, patients received ivuxolimab intravenously, dosed at 0.01 to 10 mg/kg.

The CDR3 is made up of 14 amino acids. V gave up 1 base and J gave up 8 bases; unmatched junction bases: 5. Germline CDR1 and CDR2: SGHTA and FQGTGA. Peripheral blood came from all dose cohorts at three timepoints. Data came from immunoSEQ multiplex PCR; TCRdb stores just in-frame clones and leaves some out. Among tens of thousands of clones, around 83% were seen once, and the ten largest hold approximately 6.7%. The chain is built from TRBV7-3 and TRBJ2-1; 7 nucleotides match TRBD2. The TCR sequence derives from an adult with an advanced solid tumor such as melanoma, head and neck, liver or kidney cancer. Material: CD4+ or CD8+ T cells sorted from blood, obtained in a trial of the OX40 agonist ivuxolimab. For the CDR3, the DNA is TGTGCCAGCAGCTTAAGTCGGGGAGGGGATGAGCAGTTCTTC. The encoded protein is CASSLSRGGDEQFF.